The entry below describes one TCR beta chain. Its matching antigen is unknown. Germline and junction disagree at one end, which may indicate a read error. TCRdb re-called the 5' RACE reads through MiXCR, storing one row per CDR3 protein. The sample lists approximately 630,000 distinct CDR3 sequences, 7.1% occurring once. The data were obtained in a study of identical twins. Study observations and caveats: Weaker excess twin sharing was observed in beta out-of-frame sequences. Zero-insertion results could be subject to partial confounding by invariant MAIT and iNKT cells. Researchers reported excess low generation probability among twin-shared out-of-frame alpha sequences.

These records were also assigned to another study, of yellow fever vaccine responses in identical twins.

This receptor was obtained from a woman younger than 35 in good health. What was sequenced was PBMCs.

CDR3 amino acids: CASSLAPRVYEHFF. CDR3 sequence (DNA): TGTGCCAGCAGCTTAGCCCCTAGAGTGTATGAGCATTTCTTC. The chain combines TRBV11-2 with TRBJ2-1; D is undetermined. The CDR3 totals 14 residues. Germline V CDR1 and CDR2: SGHAT, FQNNGV.